The 23 T cell receptor beta chains in this list originate from one sample, sequenced in a study of lung T cells in sarcoidosis with Löfgren's syndrome. TCRdb passed the reads through MiXCR, listing each CDR3 protein once. The data hold fewer than 80,000 distinct CDR3 sequences, with around 20% observed a single time. Sequences were obtained from CD4+ T cells from PBMCs. These receptors all come from a human donor with sarcoidosis (Löfgren's syndrome or another form), or a control subject (not recorded which).

This clonotype was counted ten times or more. The V call is TRBV24-1, the J call TRBJ2-1; TRBD2 aligns across 7 bases. CDR1 is KGHDR, CDR2 SFDVKD, per germline. J was trimmed by 8 bases and V by 4 bases; bases with no gene match: 13. The CDR3 runs 16 residues. The CDR3 here is CATSEPTSALLDEQFF. As DNA, the CDR3 is TGTGCCACCAGTGAACCTACTAGCGCCCTTCTGGATGAGCAGTTCTTC.

This clonotype showed up just a few times. The chain carries TRBV6-6 and TRBJ2-1; either TRBD1 or TRBD2 may supply D (5 bases each). The CDR3 runs to 12 residues. V dropped 0 bases and J dropped 9 bases, with 6 bases sitting between them. Germline loops: CDR1 MNHNY, CDR2 SVGAGI (reference sequence). The CDR3 nucleotides are TGTGCCAGCAGTTACTCGAGGGGTGAGCAGTTCTTC. This gives the protein CASSYSRGEQFF.

This clonotype was detected only a few times. V and J are TRBV12-3 or TRBV12-4 and TRBJ2-1, with D tentatively TRBD1 or TRBD2 (6 bases each). Between the trimmed V and J ends, which lost 1 base and 8 bases, there was a span of 12 bases. The CDR3 spans 14 residues. The CDR3: CASSLVRGPHEQFF. CDR3 sequence (DNA): TGTGCCAGCAGTTTAGTACGGGGGCCCCATGAGCAGTTCTTC.

J is TRBJ1-2 and V is TRBV5-8; 7 positions match TRBD1. Germline V lookup: CDR1 SGHTS, CDR2 YDEGEE. The CDR3 length is 15 residues. Trimming removed 2 bases from V and 8 bases from J; junction bases left unmatched: 12. The CDR3 nucleotides are TGTGCCAGCAGCTTAAACAACAGGGGAGGTGGCGGCTACACCTTC. It is translated as CASSLNNRGGGGYTF.

This clonotype was counted ten times or more. This chain joins TRBV6-1 and TRBJ2-5; weak D call: TRBD2 (5 bases). The ends were cut back, 6 bases at V and 14 bases at J, with 16 bases in the middle. Germline assignment: CDR1 MNHNS and CDR2 SASEGT. The CDR3 extends over 11 amino acids. The CDR3 spells CASRLNYLAYF. CDR3 nucleotide sequence: TGTGCCAGCAGGCTAAACTACCTAGCATACTTC.

This clonotype has only a few counts. The gene calls are TRBV3-1 and TRBJ1-2, with D possibly being TRBD1 (6 bases). V lost 1 base, J lost 5 bases, and 11 bases lay in between. Germline CDR1 LGHDT, CDR2 YNNKEL (reference sequence). The CDR3 is 14 residues long. This CDR3 reads CASSQGRGPYGYTF. The CDR3 DNA follows: TGTGCCAGCAGCCAAGGTCGGGGGCCTTATGGCTACACCTTC.

The chain links TRBV9 to TRBJ2-7; 9 nucleotides agree with TRBD1. The ends lost 0 bases at V and 7 bases at J; junction bases unmatched: 5. The germline V gene has CDR1 SGDLS and CDR2 YYNGEE. This CDR3 has 14 amino acids. CDR3 protein: CASSVDGTGREQYF. In DNA, the CDR3 is TGTGCCAGCAGCGTAGACGGGACAGGGAGAGAGCAGTACTTC.

This clonotype was seen ten or more times. The chain combines TRBV7-2 with TRBJ2-1, with a weak D call TRBD1 (5 bases). Between the trimmed V and J ends, which lost 0 bases and 3 bases, there was a span of 6 bases. CDR3 length: 14 residues. Germline CDR1 SGHTA, CDR2 FQGNSA. The chain's CDR3 is CASSLADSYNEQFF. CDR3 DNA: TGTGCCAGCAGCTTAGCCGACAGCTACAATGAGCAGTTCTTC.

Notes on this clonotype: Since a much larger clone is just one base distant, this may be a read error. The chain combines TRBV11-2 with TRBJ2-7; no reliable D call. Germline CDR1 reads SGHAT; CDR2 reads FQNNGV. There are 13 residues in the CDR3. The chain's CDR3 is CASSLVSNYGQYV. CDR3 DNA sequence: TGTGCCAGCAGCTTAGTCTCCAACTACGGGCAGTACGTC.

Turning to this clonotype: A much bigger clone sits one base away, suggesting this may be a read error. The gene calls are TRBV2 and TRBJ2-1, with 8 bases lining up with TRBD2. The CDR3 is 15 residues long. The trim removed 7 bases at V and 4 bases at J, leaving 9 bases unmatched. Per germline, CDR1 SNHLY and CDR2 FYNNEI. The chain's CDR3 is CASTSLAVTYNEQFF. The CDR3 coding sequence is TGTGCCAGCACCTCACTAGCGGTCACGTACAATGAGCAGTTCTTC.

As regards this clonotype: A much bigger clone sits one base away, suggesting this may be a read error. This chain links TRBV20-1 with TRBJ2-7, with TRBD2 matching over 14 bases. Germline values: CDR1 DFQATT, CDR2 SNEGSKA (reference sequence). The CDR3 runs 17 residues. The CDR3 sequence: CSASWTSGRTSSYERYF. The CDR3 DNA reads TGCAGTGCTAGTTGGACTAGCGGGAGGACCAGCTCCTACGAGCGGTACTTC.

The chain joins TRBV3-1 to TRBJ2-5; either TRBD1 or TRBD2 may supply D (5 bases each). In germline, CDR1 is LGHDT, CDR2 YNNKEL (reference sequence). V shed 1 base and J shed 7 bases, with 13 bases lying between them. The CDR3 spans 14 residues. CDR3 protein: CASSQGIGERTQYF. DNA of the CDR3: TGTGCCAGCAGCCAAGGGATAGGGGAGAGGACCCAGTACTTC.

This clonotype was counted at least ten times. This chain links TRBV7-2 with TRBJ2-3; possibly TRBD2 for D (5 bases). CDR3 size: 14 residues. V was cut by 2 bases and J by 6 bases, with 12 bases left in between. Germline assignment: CDR1 SGHTA and CDR2 FQGNSA. CDR3 protein: CASSLWGSADTQYF. The CDR3 DNA follows: TGTGCCAGCAGCTTATGGGGTAGCGCGGATACGCAGTATTTT. The full variable domain, its missing parts supplied by reference TRBV7-2 and TRBJ2-3, is GAGVSQSPSNKVTEKGKDVELRCDPISGHTALYWYRQSLGQGLEFLIYFQGNSAPDKSGLPSDRFSAERTGGSVSTLTIQRTQQEDSAVYLCASSLWGSADTQYFGPGTRLTVL.

The chain is built from TRBV20-1 and TRBJ2-1; the match to TRBD2 covers 10 bases. The CDR3 runs to 14 residues. V lost 6 bases, J lost 2 bases, and 4 bases stayed unmatched. Germline loops: CDR1 DFQATT, CDR2 SNEGSKA (reference sequence). The CDR3, as DNA: TGCAGTGCGCGGACTAGCGGACCCTACAATGAGCAGTTCTTC. It encodes CSARTSGPYNEQFF.

V and J are TRBV10-3 and TRBJ2-7, with 7 bases matching TRBD1. The CDR3 runs to 16 residues. Per the germline V gene, CDR1 is ENHRY and CDR2 is SYGVKD. V gave up 4 bases and J gave up 4 bases; unmatched junction bases: 13. Here the CDR3 DNA reads TGTGCCATCAGTGTCCCGGGACAGCTCGGCTTATACGAGCAGTACTTC. This codes for CAISVPGQLGLYEQYF.

Notes on this clonotype: A much larger clone differs by one base, so this may be a read error. The DNA of the CDR3 is TGTGCCAGCAGCCCCTGGCTGGCTGGGGCGAGCACTGAAGCTTTCTTT. This encodes CASSPWLAGASTEAFF. This rearrangement joins TRBV3-1 to TRBJ1-1; TRBD1 is a possible D gene (5 bases). The V and J ends lost 4 bases and 4 bases respectively, with 19 bases between them. Germline V gene data show CDR1 as LGHDT and CDR2 as YNNKEL (reference sequence). This CDR3 region has 16 residues.

The chain carries TRBV5-6 and TRBJ2-1, with D perhaps matching TRBD1 or TRBD2 (5 bases each). The CDR3 is made up of 15 amino acids. V lost 2 bases and J lost 8, with 17 bases in between. Per the germline V gene, CDR1 is SGHDT and CDR2 is YYEEEE. CDR3 amino acids: CASSFGTRAIDEQFF. The CDR3 DNA is TGTGCCAGCAGCTTCGGGACGCGAGCAATCGATGAGCAGTTCTTC.

A note on this clonotype: A much larger clone lies one base from this, so it may be a read error. The CDR3 carries no conserved terminal phenylalanine or tryptophan, so it likely arises from a read error. V gene TRBV20-1 combines with J gene TRBJ1-1, with D uncertain. The CDR3 is made up of 12 amino acids. V shed 3 bases and J shed 1 base, with 6 bases lying between them. The germline CDR1 and CDR2 sequences are DFQATT and SNEGSKA (reference sequence). The CDR3 loop reads CSASDGNTEAFS. The CDR3, as DNA: TGCAGTGCTAGCGACGGGAACACTGAAGCTTTCTCT.

This clonotype has at least ten counts. Here the CDR3 reads CASSKGRLTGANVLTF. The CDR3 coding sequence is TGTGCCAGCAGTAAGGGACGGCTAACTGGGGCCAACGTCCTGACTTTC. The V and J genes are TRBV28 and TRBJ2-6; D assignment may be TRBD1 or TRBD2 (5 bases each). V lost 5 bases, J lost 2 bases, and 13 bases lay in between. The CDR3 has 16 amino acids. Germline CDR1 MDHEN, CDR2 SYDVKM.

This clonotype was seen at least ten times. The chain has TRBV28 and TRBJ2-7; D unresolved. This CDR3 comprises 14 residues. Per the germline V gene, CDR1 is MDHEN and CDR2 is SYDVKM. V was pared by 8 bases and J by 4 bases, with 18 bases between. The DNA for the CDR3 is TGTGCCAGCTACGGGCAGGTTAGGCCTTACGAGCAGTACGTC. Translating gives CASYGQVRPYEQYV.

This clonotype was recorded many times. The V call is TRBV6-1, the J call TRBJ1-5; 8 bases map to TRBD1. CDR1 and CDR2 from the germline V gene are MNHNS and SASEGT. CDR3 length: 14 residues. V shed 6 bases and J 6 bases; nucleotides not matched to a gene: 7. The CDR3, as DNA: TGTGCCAGCAGCGGAGGGACAGGCAGTCAGCCCCAGCATTTT. Protein: CASSGGTGSQPQHF.

A word on this clonotype: The junction shows a germline mismatch at one end, possibly a read error. The chain recombines TRBV2 with TRBJ1-2, with D possibly matching TRBD1 (5 bases). CDR1 is SNHLY and CDR2 is FYNNEI in the germline V gene. This CDR3 is built from 14 residues. This CDR3 reads CVSTMGGGRYGYTF. The DNA of the CDR3 is TGTGTCAGCACCATGGGCGGGGGTAGATATGGCTACACCTTC.

For this clonotype: The junction departs from the called germline gene at one end, perhaps through a read error. The chain employs TRBV28 and TRBJ2-3, with D possibly TRBD1 on 5 matching bases. From germline, CDR1 is MDHEN and CDR2 SYDVKM. The CDR3 is 13 residues long. CDR3 amino acids: CASSETAADTQYF. The CDR3 coding sequence is TGTGCCAGCAGTGAGACAGCCGCTGATACGCAGTATTTC.